This T cell receptor beta chain was documented in a study of blood T cell repertoires in COVID-19. Study at large: In each case, the material was cDNA or gDNA derived from T cells, B-cell-depleted T cells, or PBMCs.

Profiled with immunoSEQ multiplex PCR; TCRdb holds only in-frame clones, not every one. The data show over 120,000 clones, less than 80% seen once. V gave up 7 bases and J gave up 6 bases; unmatched junction bases: 19. Looked up from germline, CDR1 is LNHDA and CDR2 is SQIVND (reference sequence). The CDR3 runs 17 residues. The specimen was peripheral blood. The receptor was isolated from an elderly woman with active or convalescent COVID-19. The chain has TRBV19 and TRBJ1-2; 8 nucleotides line up with TRBD1. The CDR3 nucleotides are TGTGCCAGTAAGTCTGGGGACAGGTCTCAACCCACAAATGGCTACACCTTC. This gives the protein CASKSGDRSQPTNGYTF.